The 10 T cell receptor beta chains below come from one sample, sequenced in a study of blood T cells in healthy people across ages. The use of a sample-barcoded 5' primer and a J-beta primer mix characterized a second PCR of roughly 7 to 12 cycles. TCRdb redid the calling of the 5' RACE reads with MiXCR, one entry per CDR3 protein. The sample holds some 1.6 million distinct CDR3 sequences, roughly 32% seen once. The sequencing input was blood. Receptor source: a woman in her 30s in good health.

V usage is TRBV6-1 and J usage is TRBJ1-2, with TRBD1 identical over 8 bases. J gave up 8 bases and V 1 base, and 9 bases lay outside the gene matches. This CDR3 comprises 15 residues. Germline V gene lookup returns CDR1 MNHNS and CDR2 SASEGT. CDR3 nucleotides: TGTGCCAGCAGTGAAGATTTTAGGTCAGGGGGCGGCTACACCTTC. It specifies CASSEDFRSGGGYTF.

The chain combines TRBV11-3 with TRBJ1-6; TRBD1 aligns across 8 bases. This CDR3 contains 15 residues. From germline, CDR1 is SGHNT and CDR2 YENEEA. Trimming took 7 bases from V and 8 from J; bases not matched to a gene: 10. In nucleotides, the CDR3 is TGTGCCAGCAAACAAAGGGACAGGTGGTATTCACCCCTCCACTTT. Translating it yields CASKQRDRWYSPLHF.

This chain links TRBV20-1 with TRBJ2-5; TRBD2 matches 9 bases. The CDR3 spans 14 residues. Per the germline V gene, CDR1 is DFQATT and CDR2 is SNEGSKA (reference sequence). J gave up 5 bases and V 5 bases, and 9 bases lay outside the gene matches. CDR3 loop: CSAERREGRETQYF. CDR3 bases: TGCAGTGCTGAGAGGCGGGAGGGCCGCGAGACCCAGTACTTC.

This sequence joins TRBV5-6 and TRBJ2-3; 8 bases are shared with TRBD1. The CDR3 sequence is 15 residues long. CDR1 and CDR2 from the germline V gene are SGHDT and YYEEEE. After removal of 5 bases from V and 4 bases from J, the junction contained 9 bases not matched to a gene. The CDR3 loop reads CASRLRDRPPDTQYF. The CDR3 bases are TGTGCCAGCAGACTCCGGGACAGGCCCCCAGATACGCAGTATTTT.

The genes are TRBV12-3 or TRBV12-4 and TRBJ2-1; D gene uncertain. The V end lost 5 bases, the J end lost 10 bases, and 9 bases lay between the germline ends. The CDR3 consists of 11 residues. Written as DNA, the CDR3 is TGTGCCAGCAGTACACATACGGAGCAGTTCTTC. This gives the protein CASSTHTEQFF.

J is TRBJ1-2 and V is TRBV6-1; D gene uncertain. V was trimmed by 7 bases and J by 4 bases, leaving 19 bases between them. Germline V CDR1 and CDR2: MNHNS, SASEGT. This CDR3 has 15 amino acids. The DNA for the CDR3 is TGTGCCAGCATCCCTCTTGATTCAGCGGCCTATGGCTACACCTTC. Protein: CASIPLDSAAYGYTF.

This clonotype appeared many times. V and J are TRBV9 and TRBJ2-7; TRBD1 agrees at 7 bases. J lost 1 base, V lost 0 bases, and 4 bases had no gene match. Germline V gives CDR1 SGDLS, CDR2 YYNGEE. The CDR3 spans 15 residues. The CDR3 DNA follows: TGTGCCAGCAGCGTAGGACAGGGCCCTTCCTACGAGCAGTACTTC. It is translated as CASSVGQGPSYEQYF.

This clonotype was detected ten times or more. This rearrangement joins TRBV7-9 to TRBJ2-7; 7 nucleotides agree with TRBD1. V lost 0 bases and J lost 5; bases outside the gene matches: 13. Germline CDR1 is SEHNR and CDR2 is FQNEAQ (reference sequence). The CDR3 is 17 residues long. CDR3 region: CASSLALLRQGIHEQYF. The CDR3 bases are TGTGCCAGCAGCTTAGCGTTATTGAGACAGGGTATCCACGAGCAGTACTTC.

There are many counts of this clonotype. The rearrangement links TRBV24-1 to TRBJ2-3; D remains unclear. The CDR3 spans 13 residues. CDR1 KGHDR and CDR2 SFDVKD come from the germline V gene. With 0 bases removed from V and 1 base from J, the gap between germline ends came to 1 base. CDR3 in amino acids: CATSDLGTDTQYF. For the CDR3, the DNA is TGTGCCACCAGTGATTTGGGCACAGATACGCAGTATTTT.

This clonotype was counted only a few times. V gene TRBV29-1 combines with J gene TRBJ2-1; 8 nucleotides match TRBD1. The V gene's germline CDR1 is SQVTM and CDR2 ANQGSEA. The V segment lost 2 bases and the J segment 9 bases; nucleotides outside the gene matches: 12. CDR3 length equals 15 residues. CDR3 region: CSVETKGQATGEQFF. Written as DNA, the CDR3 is TGCAGCGTTGAAACTAAGGGACAGGCGACAGGTGAGCAGTTCTTC.